Below, one T cell receptor (beta chain) is given with its context. Clones were sequenced by immunoSEQ multiplex PCR, and TCRdb holds only the in-frame ones, with some missing. Of about 50,000 clones listed, roughly nine tenths are singletons. This record belongs to a study of PD-L1 blockade in urothelial cancer. Study background: Male sex and bladder-origin urothelial cancer were recorded for about 85% of the roughly 30 patients. Prior chemotherapy regimens per patient numbered 0 to 3. Analysis of the blood was performed 3 weeks (second dose) and 6 weeks after treatment start.

Described time point: pretreatment peripheral blood. Germline V gives CDR1 ENHRY, CDR2 SYGVKD. V dropped 5 bases and J dropped 4 bases, with 20 bases sitting between them. The CDR3 has 16 residues. The sample here was PBMCs, taken around atezolizumab (anti-PD-L1) treatment. The origin of this receptor is a woman aged 55 to 70 with urothelial cancer. This chain uses TRBV10-3 with TRBJ2-5; a possible D gene is TRBD2 (6 bases). Here the CDR3 DNA reads TGTGCCATCAGTCCCGAGGGTAGCGGCCCCCGAGAGACCCAGTACTTC. Translated: CAISPEGSGPRETQYF.